This note documents a single T cell receptor (beta chain) sequence. V lost 3 bases, J lost 4 bases, and 8 bases stayed unmatched. The germline gives CDR1 KGHSH, CDR2 LQKENI. CDR3 length equals 16 residues. This sample is drawn from a study of T-cell reconstitution after alpha-beta-depleted transplantation in children. The TCRbeta library incorporated unique molecular identifiers. TCRdb fed the PCR reads into MiXCR, producing one record per CDR3 protein. Found here are about 980,000 distinct CDR3 sequences, about 29% of them singletons; the top ten hold over 25%. The chain is built from TRBV18 and TRBJ2-3, with TRBD2 matching 9 bases. The sequence was obtained from a boy under two years old who had a stem cell transplant for SCID, so the T cells may come from the graft donor. Here the sequenced sample was PBMCs, mostly from graft donor cells, taken 360 days after TCRalphabeta/CD19-depleted stem cell transplant. CDR3 sequence reads: CASSPVSSGDPDTQYF. The DNA for the CDR3 is TGTGCCAGCTCACCGGTTTCTAGCGGGGACCCAGATACGCAGTATTTT.